This T cell receptor (beta chain) was documented in a study of blood T cells in healthy people across ages. Overall study findings and caveats: Naive and antigen-experienced cells were not separated, limiting conclusive comparison.

Notes on this clonotype: What it binds is unknown.

Primed by a sample-barcoded 5' primer and a J-beta primer mix, a second PCR proceeded for about 6 to 12 cycles. Each CDR3 protein is one row after TCRdb ran MiXCR on the 5' RACE reads. Among about 940,000 distinct CDR3 sequences, around 46% were seen once, and the ten largest hold roughly 13%. CDR1 SGDLS and CDR2 YYNGEE come from the germline V gene. CDR3 size: 16 residues. V lost 3 bases, J lost 0 bases, and 16 bases lay in between. Isolated PBMCs totaled at least 7 million in each sample. Sequencing was done on a sample of blood. This sequence joins TRBV9 and TRBJ2-7; no reliable D call. The TCR originated in a man aged 25 to 40 in good health. The CDR3 spells CASSALPDPSSYEQYF. CDR3 nucleotides: TGTGCCAGCAGCGCCTTACCCGACCCTAGCTCCTACGAGCAGTACTTC.